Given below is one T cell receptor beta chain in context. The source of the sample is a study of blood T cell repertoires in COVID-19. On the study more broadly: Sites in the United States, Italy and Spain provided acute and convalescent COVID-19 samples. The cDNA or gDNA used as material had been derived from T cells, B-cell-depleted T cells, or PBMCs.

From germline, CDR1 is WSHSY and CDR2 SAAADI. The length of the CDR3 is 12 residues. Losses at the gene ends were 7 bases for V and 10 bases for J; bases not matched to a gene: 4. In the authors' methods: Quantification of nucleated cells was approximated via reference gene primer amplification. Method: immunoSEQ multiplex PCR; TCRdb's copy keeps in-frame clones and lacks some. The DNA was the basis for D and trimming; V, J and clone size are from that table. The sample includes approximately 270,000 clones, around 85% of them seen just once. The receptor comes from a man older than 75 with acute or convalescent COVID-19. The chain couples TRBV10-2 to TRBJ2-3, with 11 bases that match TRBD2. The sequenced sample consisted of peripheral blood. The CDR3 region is CASTMTSGAQYF. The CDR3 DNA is TGCGCCAGCACCATGACTAGCGGGGCGCAGTATTTT.